The clone carrying this TCR beta chain has ten or more counts. What it binds is unknown. The entry originates in a study of T cells in Graves' hyperthyroidism and ophthalmopathy. Notes on the study in general: Most thyroid clonotypes expanded above 0.001 appeared in blood too.

Not enrolled were patients with uncontrolled infection, other autoimmune disease, pregnancy or lactation. The CDR3 loop spans 16 amino acids. Germline assignment: CDR1 MNHNS and CDR2 SASEGT. Trimming pared 5 bases from V and 1 base from J, leaving 15 bases between. Amplified TCR beta CDR3 regions derived from RNA transcripts. During a first-round RT-PCR of the TCR CDR3, the HTBI primer set was used. Each CDR3 protein is one row after TCRdb ran MiXCR on the multiplex PCR reads. The sample lists more than 350,000 distinct CDR3 sequences; roughly 15% were seen once. The sequenced material came from blood. The J gene is TRBJ1-3, the V gene TRBV6-1, with D possibly TRBD1 on 5 matching bases. This TCR was sampled from a woman aged 30 to 39 with Graves' ophthalmopathy. The CDR3 sequence is CASSHSGTVSGNTIYF. CDR3 nucleotides: TGTGCCAGCAGTCACTCCGGGACGGTGTCTGGAAACACCATATATTTT.